This T cell receptor beta chain was identified during a study of T cell changes during pregnancy in multiple sclerosis. Clones were sequenced by immunoSEQ multiplex PCR, and TCRdb holds only the in-frame ones, with some missing. Among roughly 93,000 clones listed, 92% were seen once. The V gene's germline CDR1 is SGDLS and CDR2 YYNGEE. CDR3 size: 14 residues. V dropped 4 bases and J dropped 1 base, with 11 bases sitting between them. The V and J genes are TRBV9 and TRBJ1-1; D unresolved. The sample consisted of peripheral blood, taken after pregnancy. The source of this sequence is a female donor with multiple sclerosis, enrolled in a pregnancy study. As DNA, the CDR3 is TGTGCCAGCAGCTATATACTAAGGAACACTGAAGCTTTCTTT. Residues: CASSYILRNTEAFF.